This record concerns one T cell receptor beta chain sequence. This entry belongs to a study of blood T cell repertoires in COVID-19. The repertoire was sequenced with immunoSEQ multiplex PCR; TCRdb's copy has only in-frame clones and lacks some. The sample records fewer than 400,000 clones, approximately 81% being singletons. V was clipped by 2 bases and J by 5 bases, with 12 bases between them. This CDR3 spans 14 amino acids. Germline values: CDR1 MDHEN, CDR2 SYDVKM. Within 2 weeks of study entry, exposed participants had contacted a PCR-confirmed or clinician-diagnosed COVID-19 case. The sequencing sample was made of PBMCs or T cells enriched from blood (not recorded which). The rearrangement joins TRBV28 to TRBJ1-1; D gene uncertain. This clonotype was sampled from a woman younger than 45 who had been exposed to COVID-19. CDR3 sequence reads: CASSLGGLGTEAFF. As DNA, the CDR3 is TGTGCCAGCAGTTTAGGAGGGTTGGGAACTGAAGCTTTCTTT.